These 24 T cell receptor beta chains share one sample of origin, sequenced in a study of T cell changes during pregnancy in multiple sclerosis. The table came from immunoSEQ multiplex PCR; TCRdb's copy has only in-frame clones and leaves some out. The sample carries more than 90,000 clones, about 90% recorded once. Sequencing used peripheral blood, obtained in the third trimester of pregnancy. The receptors come from a female donor with multiple sclerosis, enrolled in a pregnancy study.

The rearrangement links TRBV30 to TRBJ1-2; 7 bases fit TRBD1. CDR1 GTSNPN and CDR2 SVGIG come from the germline V gene (reference sequence). The CDR3 sequence is 13 residues long. V was pared by 0 bases and J by 8 bases, with 6 bases of the junction left unmatched. CDR3 region: CAWSVKGAQGYTF. The CDR3 coding sequence is TGTGCCTGGAGTGTCAAGGGGGCTCAAGGCTACACCTTC.

This rearrangement joins TRBV28 to TRBJ1-4; no clear D. The CDR3 is made up of 15 amino acids. The germline CDR1 and CDR2 sequences are MDHEN and SYDVKM. The V end lost 7 bases, the J end lost 0 bases, and 12 bases lay between the germline ends. CDR3 amino acids: CASTLQTATNEKLFF. The CDR3 nucleotides read TGTGCCAGCACTCTCCAGACTGCAACTAATGAAAAACTGTTTTTT.

The gene calls are TRBV5-3 and TRBJ2-5; the match to TRBD1 covers 8 bases. TRBV5-3 is identified as an open reading frame with a role that is uncertain. Trimming cost V 4 bases and J 5 bases; bases outside gene matches: 7. The CDR3 extends over 14 amino acids. CDR3 residues: CARSPGQGRETQYF. The CDR3 DNA is TGTGCCAGAAGCCCCGGACAGGGTCGGGAGACCCAGTACTTC.

CDR3 protein: CASSPFPQRAEGYTF. In nucleotides, the CDR3 is TGTGCCAGCTCACCTTTTCCTCAGAGGGCTGAAGGCTACACCTTC. J is TRBJ1-2 and V is TRBV18; D unresolved. V lost 3 bases and J 8 bases, leaving 19 bases between the germline ends. This CDR3 is 15 amino acids long. Germline V gene data show CDR1 as KGHSH and CDR2 as LQKENI.

The V and J genes are TRBV25-1 and TRBJ2-4; 7 nucleotides match TRBD2. This CDR3 is built from 15 residues. CDR1 is MGHDK and CDR2 is SYGVNS in the germline V gene. The V and J ends lost 3 bases and 1 base, in that order; junction bases with no gene match: 3. The chain's CDR3 is CASSDLGGAKNIQYF. The CDR3 nucleotides read TGTGCCAGCAGTGATTTGGGGGGGGCCAAAAACATTCAGTACTTC.

The chain carries TRBV29-1 and TRBJ1-3; 8 nucleotides line up with TRBD1. This CDR3 has 18 amino acids. V shed 6 bases, J shed 2 bases, and the junction held 18 bases outside the gene matches. CDR1 is SQVTM and CDR2 is ANQGSEA in the germline V gene. The CDR3 sequence: CSVAAGGLGEQPGNTIYF. The CDR3 coding sequence is TGCAGCGTAGCAGCAGGGGGCTTAGGGGAGCAGCCTGGAAACACCATATATTTT.

This chain uses TRBV9 with TRBJ1-3; D perhaps matches TRBD1 (5 bases). Between the trimmed V and J ends, which lost 4 bases and 9 bases, there was a span of 20 bases. Germline CDR1 SGDLS, CDR2 YYNGEE. The CDR3 contains 15 residues. The chain's CDR3 is CASSLQTNFGGTIYF. In DNA, the CDR3 is TGTGCCAGCAGCTTACAGACGAATTTCGGGGGCACCATATATTTT.

This clone was detected once. This sequence joins TRBV5-1 and TRBJ1-3, with TRBD1 identical over 11 bases. There are 16 residues in the CDR3. J was trimmed by 3 bases and V by 4 bases; bases with no gene match: 6. Germline V CDR1 and CDR2: SGHRS, YFSETQ. This CDR3 is CASSPGQGVFGNTIYF. The CDR3 bases are TGCGCCAGCAGCCCGGGACAGGGGGTATTTGGAAACACCATATATTTT.

This clone was recorded a few times. J is TRBJ1-2 and V is TRBV7-3, with a tentative D call TRBD1 (6 bases). Trimming removed 10 bases at V and 4 bases at J, with 10 bases between. Germline V gene data show CDR1 as SGHTA and CDR2 as FQGTGA. This CDR3 has 11 residues. Here the CDR3 reads CAIPGVYGYTF. CDR3 nucleotide sequence: TGTGCCATCCCAGGGGTCTATGGCTACACCTTC.

The V call is TRBV5-6, the J call TRBJ2-1; possibly TRBD1 for D (6 bases). This CDR3 region has 15 residues. Trimming took 5 bases from V and 4 from J, leaving 16 bases between them. In germline, CDR1 is SGHDT, CDR2 YYEEEE. For the CDR3, the DNA is TGTGCCAGCAGAACCGGACAGACACTTTACAATGAGCAGTTCTTC. This encodes CASRTGQTLYNEQFF.

The gene calls are TRBV5-6 and TRBJ1-2; D not certain. Germline CDR1 reads SGHDT; CDR2 reads YYEEEE. The CDR3 has 15 amino acids. Trimming removed 4 bases at V and 2 bases at J, with 15 bases between. The CDR3 region has the DNA TGTGCCAGCAGCCCTCGAGGGCCGCAAAACTATGGCTACACCTTC. Translation: CASSPRGPQNYGYTF. Full variable domain (missing parts from reference TRBV5-6 and TRBJ1-2): DAGVTQSPTHLIKTRGQQVTLRCSPKSGHDTVSWYQQALGQGPQFIFQYYEEEERQRGNFPDRFSGHQFPNYSSELNVNALLLGDSALYLCASSPRGPQNYGYTFGSGTRLTVV.

A few counts support this clone. CDR3 loop: CATSKPGQGNEKLFF. For the CDR3, the DNA is TGTGCCACCAGCAAACCGGGACAGGGGAATGAAAAACTGTTTTTT. The V gene is TRBV15, the J gene TRBJ1-4, with 10 bases identical to TRBD1. Germline assignment: CDR1 LNHNV and CDR2 YYDKDF (reference sequence). There are 15 residues in the CDR3. V was pared by 4 bases and J by 5 bases, with 4 bases of the junction left unmatched.

V and J are TRBV7-9 and TRBJ2-3; no firm D call. This CDR3 comprises 14 residues. The V gene lost 5 bases and the J gene lost 1 base, with 10 bases spanning the gap. Germline V gives CDR1 SEHNR, CDR2 FQNEAQ (reference sequence). The CDR3 region is CASSQLLGTDTQYF. The CDR3, as DNA: TGTGCCAGCAGCCAGTTGTTGGGCACAGATACGCAGTATTTT.

This clone was observed a single time. This chain connects TRBV6-1 to TRBJ2-6; D is possibly TRBD1 (5 bases). Trimming cost V 4 bases and J 4 bases, with 14 bases left between them. In germline, CDR1 is MNHNS, CDR2 SASEGT. The CDR3 covers 16 residues. The CDR3 DNA is TGTGCCAGCAGTGCCGACAGAGGAACCGGGGCCAACGTCCTGACTTTC. Translated: CASSADRGTGANVLTF.

The chain joins TRBV5-1 to TRBJ2-7; a possible D gene is TRBD2 (5 bases). Germline lookup yields CDR1 SGHRS and CDR2 YFSETQ. V gave up 2 bases and J gave up 5 bases, with 20 bases separating them. The CDR3 is made up of 16 amino acids. CDR3: CASSLRWELGGHEQYF. The CDR3 DNA reads TGCGCCAGCAGCTTAAGGTGGGAGCTCGGCGGTCACGAGCAGTACTTC.

The chain uses TRBV10-2 and TRBJ1-5, with D tentatively TRBD1 (5 bases). The CDR3 runs to 16 residues. Germline-derived CDR1 and CDR2 are WSHSY and SAAADI. The V gene lost 3 bases and the J gene lost 2 bases, with 14 bases spanning the gap. This CDR3 is CASSEQAPNGNQPQHF. CDR3 DNA sequence: TGCGCCAGCAGTGAACAGGCACCGAATGGCAATCAGCCCCAGCATTTT.

The CDR3 DNA reads TGTGCCAGCAGCTTAGAGCGGGGATCAGAGACCCAGTACTTC. Amino acids: CASSLERGSETQYF. This sequence joins TRBV7-7 and TRBJ2-5; TRBD2 agrees at 7 bases. CDR1 is SSHAT and CDR2 is FNYEAQ in the germline V gene (reference sequence). This CDR3 region has 14 residues. V trimming: 1 base; J trimming: 4 bases; junction bases outside the gene matches: 3.

V and J are TRBV5-1 and TRBJ2-2; maybe TRBD1 (5 bases). Trimming took 6 bases from V and 5 from J, leaving 20 bases between them. Per the germline V gene, CDR1 is SGHRS and CDR2 is YFSETQ. The CDR3 is 16 residues long. This CDR3 reads CASKIGAAEGTGELFF. As DNA, the CDR3 is TGCGCCAGCAAGATTGGGGCAGCCGAAGGGACCGGGGAGCTGTTTTTT.

J is TRBJ2-1 and V is TRBV28; 8 bases agree with TRBD1. Germline assignment: CDR1 MDHEN and CDR2 SYDVKM. This CDR3 is 16 amino acids long. Trimming cost V 7 bases and J 0 bases; bases outside gene matches: 8. DNA of the CDR3: TGTGCCAGCACCTCAGGCGGACAGGGCTCCTACAATGAGCAGTTCTTC. Translation: CASTSGGQGSYNEQFF.

This chain connects TRBV19 to TRBJ1-5; 8 bases are shared with TRBD1. This CDR3 is built from 14 residues. V lost 6 bases and J lost 6; bases outside the gene matches: 7. The V gene's germline CDR1 is LNHDA and CDR2 SQIVND (reference sequence). CDR3 sequence (DNA): TGTGCCAGTAGCCTCGGACAGGGCGGTCAGCCCCAGCATTTT. This sequence encodes CASSLGQGGQPQHF.

The chain recombines TRBV2 with TRBJ2-3, with 9 bases matching TRBD1. The junction had 15 bases not matched to a gene; V was cut back by 4 bases and J by 4 bases. Germline CDR1 reads SNHLY; CDR2 reads FYNNEI. CDR3 size: 18 residues. The CDR3 loop reads CASSGPWSDRGESDTQYF. DNA of the CDR3: TGTGCCAGCAGTGGTCCCTGGTCCGACAGGGGGGAGTCAGATACGCAGTATTTT.

The chain employs TRBV6-5 and TRBJ1-4; TRBD1 might be the D (6 bases). Germline CDR1 reads MNHEY; CDR2 reads SVGAGI. There are 14 residues in the CDR3. V lost 2 bases, J lost 5 bases, and 9 bases lay in between. The CDR3 DNA reads as TGTGCCAGCAGTTACAGGGGGGGCAATGAAAAACTGTTTTTT. Translation: CASSYRGGNEKLFF.

This clone was seen just once. The chain couples TRBV7-3 to TRBJ2-7, with TRBD1 as a possible D gene (5 bases). This CDR3 contains 16 residues. Germline values: CDR1 SGHTA, CDR2 FQGTGA. The V end lost 2 bases, the J end lost 5 bases, and 19 bases lay between the germline ends. The CDR3, as DNA: TGTGCCAGCAGCTTATACGCCAGGGCTAATTCGGACGAGCAGTACTTC. Its translation is CASSLYARANSDEQYF. Filled out from reference TRBV7-3 and TRBJ2-7, the complete variable domain reads GAGVSQTPSNKVTEKGKYVELRCDPISGHTALYWYRQSLGQGPEFLIYFQGTGAADDSGLPNDRFFAVRPEGSVSTLKIQRTERGDSAVYLCASSLYARANSDEQYFGPGTRLTVT.

This chain uses TRBV4-1 with TRBJ2-2; D is perhaps TRBD1 (6 bases). This CDR3 has 16 residues. CDR1 and CDR2 (germline): MGHRA, YSYEKL. The V gene lost 2 bases and the J gene lost 0 bases, with 10 bases spanning the gap. This CDR3 is CASSQRQVTNTGELFF. For the CDR3, the DNA is TGCGCCAGCAGCCAACGACAGGTAACGAACACCGGGGAGCTGTTTTTT.